Listed below are T cell receptor beta chains from one sample, sequenced in a study of T cells in tuberculosis. Clones were sequenced by immunoSEQ multiplex PCR, and TCRdb holds only the in-frame ones, with some missing. The repertoire holds approximately 49,000 clones, with 90% to 95% as singletons. The input for sequencing was PBMCs, taken at tuberculosis diagnosis. The receptors here all came from an adult with tuberculosis. CDR3s include the opening cysteine and the closing phenylalanine or tryptophan. Fields, in order: clone size, V gene, J gene, D gene, CDR3 DNA, CDR3 protein. A D gene is named only where the DNA matches it firmly. Expanded clones get a size class; other rows say once, few or many, or leave the size out.

few	TRBV7-9	TRBJ1-6	TRBD1	TGTGCCAGCAGCTTAGGCCAAGGGGGACAGGGCGTCGGTTCACCCCTCCACTTT	CASSLGQGGQGVGSPLHF
.	TRBV6-1	TRBJ1-5	.	TGTGCCAGCAGTTCGGTCTCCAATCAGCCCCAGCATTTT	CASSSVSNQPQHF
.	TRBV7-9	TRBJ2-6	.	TGTGCCGTATCTTTAGCCAACGTCCTGACTTTC	CAVSLANVLTF
few	TRBV6-5	TRBJ1-1	.	TGTGCCAGCAGTTACTCCGGTTCAGAAGCTTTCTTT	CASSYSGSEAFF
.	TRBV30	TRBJ2-2	.	TGTGCCTGGAGTGTACTCCTTGGGGCTAACACCGGGGAGCTGTTTTTT	CAWSVLLGANTGELFF
.	TRBV7-8	TRBJ2-3	TRBD1	TGTGCCAGCAGCCTCGTCGGACAGGGGGCTACAGATACGCAGTATTTT	CASSLVGQGATDTQYF
.	TRBV4-1	TRBJ2-2	TRBD1	TGCGCCAGCAGCCAACGGTCAGGGGGCGCTTCCGGGGAGCTGTTTTTT	CASSQRSGGASGELFF
.	TRBV2	TRBJ2-2	TRBD2	TGTGCCAGCAAACGGGAGGGCCAAACCGGGGAGCTGTTTTTT	CASKREGQTGELFF
.	TRBV25-1	TRBJ2-7	.	TGTGCCAGCAGTAGGGCGGAGGGCGCCTACGAGCAGTACTTC	CASSRAEGAYEQYF
few	TRBV5-4	TRBJ1-1	.	TGTGCCAGCAGCTACGGGAACACTGAAGCTTTCTTT	CASSYGNTEAFF
once	TRBV7-2	TRBJ2-1	.	TGTGCCAGCAGCTTAGACACCCGGCAGGTACAGGTCTTC	CASSLDTRQVQVF
.	TRBV6-5	TRBJ1-2	TRBD1	TGTGCCAGCAGTCCCGGACAGGGAGCTAACTATGGCTACACCTTC	CASSPGQGANYGYTF
.	TRBV28	TRBJ1-5	.	TGTGCCACAGTAGCGTACCTGGAACGCAATCAGCCCCAGCATTTT	CATVAYLERNQPQHF
once	TRBV19	TRBJ1-5	.	TGTGCCAGTACCGTCGGCGGGTCTGGGAGTCAGCCCCAGCATTTT	CASTVGGSGSQPQHF
.	TRBV27	TRBJ1-2	TRBD1	TGTGCCAGCTTCAGGGGGAATGGCTACACCTTC	CASFRGNGYTF
.	TRBV30	TRBJ1-4	.	TGTGCCTGGAGAAACACAGCAACTAATGAAAAACTGTTTTTT	CAWRNTATNEKLFF
.	TRBV6-1	TRBJ2-1	.	TGTGCCAGCAGTGAAGCGGGAGAGGTCAATGAGCAGTTCTTC	CASSEAGEVNEQFF
.	TRBV29-1	TRBJ1-5	TRBD1	TGCAGCGCCGTGACAGGGTTAAATCAGCCCCAGCATTTT	CSAVTGLNQPQHF
.	TRBV7-2	TRBJ1-1	TRBD1	TGTGCCAGCAGCTTAGGACAGGGGAAAACTGAAGCTTTCTTT	CASSLGQGKTEAFF
.	TRBV9	TRBJ2-7	TRBD2	TGTGCCAGCAGCCCAAGACTAGCGGGAGGCTACGAGCAGTACTTC	CASSPRLAGGYEQYF
.	TRBV11-1	TRBJ1-5	.	TGTGCCAGCAGCATGGACAGCCGGCCCCAGCATTTT	CASSMDSRPQHF
.	TRBV30	TRBJ2-7	.	TGTGCCTGGAACAGTCGGACACTTGACTACGAGCAGTACTTC	CAWNSRTLDYEQYF
.	TRBV19	TRBJ2-2	TRBD1	TGTGCCAGTAGTACACTCCGACAGGGGGAAACGAACACCGGGGAGCTGTTTTTT	CASSTLRQGETNTGELFF
.	TRBV7-2	TRBJ2-1	TRBD2	TGTGCCAGCAGCTCTCCGGCTTCTTCCGGGACTAAGTCCTACAATGAGCAGTTCTTC	CASSSPASSGTKSYNEQFF
.	TRBV27	TRBJ2-2	TRBD1	TGTGCCAGCAGTACTGACAGGGGCGGCACCGGGGAGCTGTTTTTT	CASSTDRGGTGELFF
once	TRBV29-1	TRBJ1-4	TRBD1	TGCAGCGTTGGACAGGGCCCTAATGAAAAACTGTTTTTT	CSVGQGPNEKLFF
.	TRBV10-3	TRBJ1-5	.	TGTGCCATCAGTGAGCCGGGGAGTATGGGAGGGCCGGGACAGCCCCAGCATTTT	CAISEPGSMGGPGQPQHF
.	TRBV9	TRBJ1-1	.	TGTGCCAGCAGCCCAGGGACACCTAACACTGAAGCTTTCTTT	CASSPGTPNTEAFF
few	TRBV5-1	TRBJ2-7	.	TGCGCCAGCAGCTTGTATCAGCAGGACTCCTACGAGCAGTACTTC	CASSLYQQDSYEQYF
.	TRBV5-4	TRBJ2-5	TRBD1	TGTGCCAGCAGCCCACTACAGGGGGTGGGTGAGACCCAGTACTTC	CASSPLQGVGETQYF
.	TRBV4-1	TRBJ2-1	TRBD2	TGCGCCAGCAGCCTAGAGCGGGGGTCCTACAATGAGCAGTTCTTC	CASSLERGSYNEQFF
.	TRBV19	TRBJ2-7	.	TGTGCCAGTAGTATAAGAGTATACTACGAGCAGTACTTC	CASSIRVYYEQYF
.	TRBV11-2	TRBJ2-2	.	TGTGCCAGCAGCTCCCTACCCCGAGCAAAAGGGGAGCTGTTTTTT	CASSSLPRAKGELFF
once	TRBV9	TRBJ2-3	TRBD1	TGTGCCAGCAGCGCCCGGACAGGGACCACAGATACGCAGTATTTT	CASSARTGTTDTQYF
once	TRBV10-3	TRBJ2-3	.	TGTGCCATCAGTGAATCCGGGAGCGGTACAGATACGCAGTATTTT	CAISESGSGTDTQYF
.	TRBV10-3	TRBJ1-1	TRBD1	TGTGCCATCAGTGCTGGGACAGCTAACACTGAAGCTTTCTTT	CAISAGTANTEAFF
.	TRBV4-1	TRBJ2-7	TRBD2	TGCGCCAGCAGCCAACCGACTAGCGGGAGGTCTTCCTACGAGCAGTACTTC	CASSQPTSGRSSYEQYF
.	TRBV28	TRBJ1-2	TRBD1	TGTGCCAGCATCGGGCAGGGGGTGCCTTCGGGCGGCTACACCTTC	CASIGQGVPSGGYTF
.	TRBV27	TRBJ2-7	TRBD1	TGTGCCAGCAGTTTAGGATTAGGGGCGGGACAGGGAGGTGTCGAGCAGTACTTC	CASSLGLGAGQGGVEQYF
once	TRBV10-3	TRBJ2-3	.	TGTGCCATCAGTGAGTCGATGCGGCAGCCCTACAGCACAGATACGCAGTATTTT	CAISESMRQPYSTDTQYF
.	TRBV28	TRBJ1-2	.	TGTGCCAGCAGTTTAAGCGGTAACTATGGCTACACCTTC	CASSLSGNYGYTF